Included here is one T cell receptor beta chain sequence, with context. Its antigen is still unknown. These data are taken from a study of human T cells and chemical hapten exposure. Study results and caveats: Against controls, expanded TCRs gave rise to significantly more large CDR3 similarity clusters.

As to time point: patch test 1, 2 weeks after DPC sensitization. The treatment here: therapeutic diphenylcyclopropenone sensitization with weekly scalp DPC. Trimming stripped 7 bases from V and 0 bases from J, with 5 bases between. There are 12 residues in the CDR3. Germline CDR1 and CDR2: SEHNR and FQNEAQ (reference sequence). TCRdb redid the calling of the RACE reads with MiXCR, one entry per CDR3 protein. The sample records 150,000 to 200,000 distinct CDR3 sequences, around 22% being singletons. The V and J genes are TRBV7-9 and TRBJ2-3; D unclear. This specimen consisted of whole blood, obtained in connection with sensitization to the hapten diphenylcyclopropenone (DPC). The receptor was derived from a woman in her fifties or sixties with alopecia areata. Some clones in this sample may be carry-over from other donors' samples. The CDR3 DNA is TGTGCCAGCACACTCAGCACAGATACGCAGTATTTT. Amino acids: CASTLSTDTQYF.